The 2 T cell receptor beta chains in this list originate from one sample, sequenced in a study of blood T cell repertoires in COVID-19. Some clones are missing from TCRdb's copy, which holds only in-frame ones; the method was immunoSEQ multiplex PCR. This table has roughly 210,000 clones, around 84% appearing once. The sequenced sample was peripheral blood. All receptors derive from a woman of 80 years or more with COVID-19, enrolled during active disease.

V gene TRBV28 combines with J gene TRBJ2-1; 14 bases are shared with TRBD2. Germline trimming cut 5 bases from V and 6 bases from J; bases unmatched to any gene: 3. CDR3 length equals 15 residues. CDR1 MDHEN and CDR2 SYDVKM come from the germline V gene. CDR3 nucleotides: TGTGCCAGCAGTCCGACTAGCGGGGGGGCCAATGAGCAGTTCTTC. This gives the protein CASSPTSGGANEQFF.

This chain joins TRBV7-8 and TRBJ1-2; D might be TRBD1 (5 bases). The CDR3 extends over 15 amino acids. CDR1 is SGHVS, CDR2 FQNEAQ, per germline. Trimming cost V 1 base and J 4 bases, with 13 bases left between them. The CDR3 region has the DNA TGTGCCAGCAGCTTAGACGGCAGGGTGGTCTATGGCTACACCTTC. Amino acid sequence: CASSLDGRVVYGYTF.